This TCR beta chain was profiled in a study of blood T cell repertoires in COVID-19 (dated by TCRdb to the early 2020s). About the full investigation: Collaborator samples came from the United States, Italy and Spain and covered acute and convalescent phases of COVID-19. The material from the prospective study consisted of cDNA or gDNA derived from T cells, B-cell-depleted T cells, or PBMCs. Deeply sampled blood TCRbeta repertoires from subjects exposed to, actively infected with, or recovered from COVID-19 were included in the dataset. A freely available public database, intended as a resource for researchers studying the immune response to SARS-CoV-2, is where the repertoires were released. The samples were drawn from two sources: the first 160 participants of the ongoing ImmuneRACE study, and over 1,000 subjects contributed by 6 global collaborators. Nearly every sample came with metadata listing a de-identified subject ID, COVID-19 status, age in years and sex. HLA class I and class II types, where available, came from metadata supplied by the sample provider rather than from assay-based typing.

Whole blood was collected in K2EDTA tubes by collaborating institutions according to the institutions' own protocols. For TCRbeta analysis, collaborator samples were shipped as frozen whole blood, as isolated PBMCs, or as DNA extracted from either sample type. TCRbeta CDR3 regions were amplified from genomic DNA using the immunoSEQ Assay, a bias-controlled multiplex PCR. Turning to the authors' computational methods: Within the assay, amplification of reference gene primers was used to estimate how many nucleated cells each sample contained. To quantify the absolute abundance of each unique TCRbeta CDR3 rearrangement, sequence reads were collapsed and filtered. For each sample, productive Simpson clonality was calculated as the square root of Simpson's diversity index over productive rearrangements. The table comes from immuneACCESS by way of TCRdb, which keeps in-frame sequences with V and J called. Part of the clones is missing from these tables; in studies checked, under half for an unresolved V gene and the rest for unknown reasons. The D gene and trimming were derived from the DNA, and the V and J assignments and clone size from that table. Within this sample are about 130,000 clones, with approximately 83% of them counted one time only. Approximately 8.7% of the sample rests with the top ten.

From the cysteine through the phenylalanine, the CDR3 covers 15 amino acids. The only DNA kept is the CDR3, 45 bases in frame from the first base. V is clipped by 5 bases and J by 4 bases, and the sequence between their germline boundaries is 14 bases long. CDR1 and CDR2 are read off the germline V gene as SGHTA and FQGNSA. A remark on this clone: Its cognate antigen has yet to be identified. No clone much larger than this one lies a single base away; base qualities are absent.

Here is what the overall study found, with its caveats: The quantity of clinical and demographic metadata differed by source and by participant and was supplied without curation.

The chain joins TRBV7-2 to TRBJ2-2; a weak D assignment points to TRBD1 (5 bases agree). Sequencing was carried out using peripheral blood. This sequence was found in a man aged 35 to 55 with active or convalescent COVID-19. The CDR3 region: CASSPRQGSTGELFF. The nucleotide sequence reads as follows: TGTGCCAGCAGCCCTAGGCAGGGAAGCACCGGGGAGCTGTTTTTT.